One and the same sample provided the 20 T cell receptor beta chains below, sequenced in a study of T cells in Graves' hyperthyroidism and ophthalmopathy. TCR beta CDR3 sequences were amplified from RNA transcripts. Researchers ran a first-round RT-PCR on the TCR CDR3 using the HTBI primer set. Each CDR3 protein gets one entry after TCRdb re-called the multiplex PCR reads with MiXCR. The data show 250,000 to 300,000 distinct CDR3 sequences, 15% seen once. The sequenced sample consisted of blood. Every receptor here comes from a woman aged 50 to 65 with Graves' hyperthyroidism that later progressed to Graves' ophthalmopathy.

As to this clonotype: Just one base apart from a much larger clone, this may be a read error. This chain uses TRBV10-3 with TRBJ2-2, with D unresolved. Trimming removed 3 bases at V and 0 bases at J, with 14 bases between. The CDR3 runs 17 residues. Germline CDR1 ENHRY, CDR2 SYGVKD. CDR3 in DNA: TGTGCCATCAGTGAAATTGTGGCACCCTCGAACACCGGGGAGCTGTTTTTT. Amino acids: CAISEIVAPSNTGELFF.

This clonotype was seen at least ten times. This rearrangement joins TRBV11-2 to TRBJ2-7, with 7 bases aligning to TRBD1. Germline V gives CDR1 SGHAT, CDR2 FQNNGV. The CDR3 runs to 16 residues. Germline trimming cut 5 bases from V and 4 bases from J; bases unmatched to any gene: 14. CDR3 sequence: CASSLLRRQGRYEQYF. The CDR3 nucleotides are TGTGCCAGCAGCCTTCTCCGTCGACAGGGTCGGTACGAGCAGTACTTC.

This clonotype was seen repeatedly, ten times or more. The chain has TRBV28 and TRBJ2-7, with D hard to call. This CDR3 is built from 14 residues. Trimming left V 8 bases short and J 2 bases short, with 16 bases between. Germline V lookup: CDR1 MDHEN, CDR2 SYDVKM. The CDR3 sequence is CASLQRVPPYEQYF. The CDR3 nucleotides are TGTGCCAGCCTACAACGTGTCCCCCCCTACGAGCAGTACTTC.

This clonotype was seen many times. The chain couples TRBV7-6 to TRBJ2-5; the match to TRBD2 covers 15 bases. Germline values: CDR1 SGHVS, CDR2 FNYEAQ. The CDR3 consists of 16 residues. The V gene end was trimmed by 5 bases and the J gene end by 3 bases; junction bases not matched to a gene: 4. CDR3 residues: CASSPGLAGGEETQYF. The CDR3 region has the DNA TGTGCCAGCAGCCCGGGACTAGCGGGAGGAGAAGAGACCCAGTACTTC.

This clonotype was seen at least ten times. V usage is TRBV24-1 and J usage is TRBJ2-7, with D unclear. The V gene lost 9 bases and the J gene lost 1 base, with 18 bases spanning the gap. CDR3 length equals 15 residues. CDR1 and CDR2 (germline): KGHDR, SFDVKD. CDR3 nucleotides: TGTGCCACCGCATTAAGTGGGCAGGCGTCCTACGAGCAGTACTTC. Translating gives CATALSGQASYEQYF.

V usage is TRBV20-1 and J usage is TRBJ1-1, with a weak D call TRBD1 (5 bases). V was clipped by 6 bases and J by 0 bases, with 23 bases between them. This CDR3 spans 17 amino acids. Germline V gives CDR1 DFQATT, CDR2 SNEGSKA (reference sequence). The CDR3 sequence: CSANLRDEIRVNTEAFF. DNA for the CDR3: TGCAGTGCCAACCTAAGGGACGAGATAAGGGTGAACACTGAAGCTTTCTTT.

There are many counts of this clonotype. The chain carries TRBV6-1 and TRBJ2-1, with D possibly matching TRBD2 (5 bases). CDR3 length equals 14 residues. V was trimmed by 6 bases and J by 9 bases, leaving 18 bases between them. Germline V CDR1 and CDR2: MNHNS, SASEGT. The CDR3 DNA reads TGTGCCAGCAGCCGTGGGGTTAGCGTGATTGAGCAGTTCTTC. Its translation: CASSRGVSVIEQFF.

In this sample, this clonotype turned up a few times. The CDR3 coding sequence is TGCGCCAGCAGCTTGGCCCAGGCCTATGGCTACACCTTC. It specifies CASSLAQAYGYTF. The V and J genes are TRBV5-1 and TRBJ1-2; D is undetermined. Germline V gives CDR1 SGHRS, CDR2 YFSETQ. The CDR3 totals 13 residues. Deletions cut 0 bases from V and 4 bases from J, with 7 bases between.

This clonotype was seen more than once but under ten times. The chain carries TRBV10-2 and TRBJ2-1; D unresolved. The V gene's germline CDR1 is WSHSY and CDR2 SAAADI. The CDR3 totals 14 residues. Trimming left V 4 bases short and J 4 bases short, with 11 bases between. CDR3 coding DNA: TGCGCCAGCAGTGGGGCTGGGCGGTACAATGAGCAGTTCTTC. Translated, it gives CASSGAGRYNEQFF.

This clonotype has ten or more counts. The V call is TRBV12-3 or TRBV12-4, the J call TRBJ2-2; perhaps TRBD2 as D (6 bases). CDR3 length: 17 residues. V dropped 3 bases and J dropped 3 bases, with 17 bases sitting between them. The CDR3 loop is CASSFLASGSYTGELFF. The CDR3 DNA reads as TGTGCCAGCAGTTTTTTAGCCAGCGGGTCGTACACCGGGGAGCTGTTTTTT.

The chain carries TRBV6-5 and TRBJ2-1; D ambiguous. Trimming took off 2 bases at V and 7 bases at J, with 6 bases between the two ends. CDR3 length equals 12 residues. Germline V gives CDR1 MNHEY, CDR2 SVGAGI. In DNA, the CDR3 is TGTGCCAGCAGTTACCCGCCTAATGAGCAGTTCTTC. Its translation: CASSYPPNEQFF.

This clonotype has ten or more counts. V is TRBV27 and J is TRBJ2-5; 8 bases are shared with TRBD1. Per germline, CDR1 MNHEY and CDR2 SMNVEV (reference sequence). V was clipped by 5 bases and J by 5 bases; unmatched bases: 10. This CDR3 region has 15 residues. As DNA, the CDR3 is TGTGCCAGCAGTGCCCGGGACAGGCCGTTGGAGACCCAGTACTTC. Its protein is CASSARDRPLETQYF.

This clonotype came up many times. This chain links TRBV5-1 with TRBJ2-7, with 10 positions matching TRBD1. J gave up 7 bases and V 4 bases, and 14 bases lay outside the gene matches. The germline gives CDR1 SGHRS, CDR2 YFSETQ. This CDR3 is built from 16 residues. CDR3 sequence reads: CASSGTGTGAPGEQYF. CDR3 DNA sequence: TGCGCCAGCAGCGGAACCGGGACAGGGGCTCCCGGGGAGCAGTACTTC.

This clonotype was counted at least ten times. The chain uses TRBV11-2 and TRBJ2-3, with 9 bases lining up with TRBD1. CDR1 is SGHAT, CDR2 FQNNGV, per germline. This CDR3 comprises 15 residues. Germline trimming cut 0 bases from V and 6 bases from J; bases unmatched to any gene: 4. The CDR3: CASSLERTGVDTQYF. DNA of the CDR3: TGTGCCAGCAGCTTAGAGAGGACAGGGGTGGATACGCAGTATTTT.

This clonotype was found many times. The chain has TRBV12-3 or TRBV12-4 and TRBJ2-7, with D hard to call. V dropped 4 bases and J dropped 5 bases, with 9 bases sitting between them. The CDR3 runs to 12 residues. CDR3 coding DNA: TGTGCCAGCAGTTCTCTCAGGAACGAGCAGTACTTC. Protein product: CASSSLRNEQYF.

This clonotype was found a few times. This chain links TRBV5-6 with TRBJ2-5; D is ambiguous. Between the trimmed V and J ends, which lost 3 bases and 5 bases, there was a span of 5 bases. Germline lookup yields CDR1 SGHDT and CDR2 YYEEEE. CDR3 size: 11 residues. CDR3 in DNA: TGTGCCAGCAGCTGGTTGGAGACCCAGTACTTC. Translating gives CASSWLETQYF.

This clonotype was seen ten or more times. V and J are TRBV11-2 and TRBJ2-5; 8 nucleotides align to TRBD2. This CDR3 spans 15 amino acids. V shed 5 bases, J shed 0 bases, and the junction held 5 bases outside the gene matches. Germline V CDR1 and CDR2: SGHAT, FQNNGV. The CDR3 bases are TGTGCCAGCAGCCGTCCACTAGCGGACCAAGAGACCCAGTACTTC. Translated: CASSRPLADQETQYF.

About this clonotype itself: It may be a read error: a sequence one base away is much more abundant. This rearrangement joins TRBV12-3 or TRBV12-4 to TRBJ2-5; weak D call: TRBD1 (5 bases). The CDR3 runs to 14 residues. Trimming stripped 10 bases from V and 5 bases from J, with 20 bases between. CDR3 bases: TGTGCCACCAGGGCAGGGAAGAGACCGGAGACCCAGTACTTC. This encodes CATRAGKRPETQYF.

This clonotype appeared a few times. This chain uses TRBV7-3 with TRBJ2-2; D is uncertain. V gave up 3 bases and J gave up 5 bases, with 10 bases separating them. The germline gives CDR1 SGHTA, CDR2 FQGTGA. The CDR3 is 14 residues long. This CDR3 is CASSFSSRTGELFF. In DNA form, the CDR3 reads TGTGCCAGCAGCTTCAGTAGTCGGACCGGGGAGCTGTTTTTT. The variable domain in full, completed from reference TRBV7-3 and TRBJ2-2, reads GAGVSQTPSNKVTEKGKYVELRCDPISGHTALYWYRQSLGQGPEFLIYFQGTGAADDSGLPNDRFFAVRPEGSVSTLKIQRTERGDSAVYLCASSFSSRTGELFFGEGSRLTVL.

There are many counts of this clonotype. The chain joins TRBV2 to TRBJ2-5, with 8 bases that match TRBD1. Trimming took 6 bases from V and 0 from J; bases not matched to a gene: 6. The CDR3 loop spans 15 amino acids. Germline loops: CDR1 SNHLY, CDR2 FYNNEI. In nucleotides, the CDR3 is TGTGCCAGCAGGAGGGACAGGAGGTACCAAGAGACCCAGTACTTC. It specifies CASRRDRRYQETQYF.